The entry below gives a single TCR beta chain sequence along with its context. The source of the sample is a study of blood T cell repertoires in COVID-19. Study information: The study drew acute and convalescent COVID-19 samples from the United States, Italy and Spain. In each case, the material was cDNA or gDNA derived from T cells, B-cell-depleted T cells, or PBMCs.

Under the authors' procedure: Scientists estimated how many nucleated cells there were by amplifying reference gene primers. Method: immunoSEQ multiplex PCR; TCRdb's copy keeps in-frame clones and lacks some. V, J and clone size derive from that table, while D and trimming were established from the DNA sequence. The data show approximately 120,000 clones, with approximately 71% seen just once and 2% to 2.5% held by the top ten. CDR1 and CDR2 (germline): SGHDT, YYEEEE. This CDR3 has 18 residues. V was clipped by 1 base and J by 1 base; unmatched bases: 10. Sequenced sample: peripheral blood. The rearrangement joins TRBV5-6 to TRBJ2-3; 9 bases match TRBD2. This clonotype originated in a woman aged 70-85 years with acute or convalescent COVID-19. The CDR3 sequence is CASSLLTAGGWGTDTQYF. As DNA, the CDR3 is TGTGCCAGCAGCTTGTTGACAGCGGGGGGATGGGGCACAGATACGCAGTATTTT.